A selection of T cell receptor beta chains follows, all from one sample in a study of T cell changes during pregnancy in multiple sclerosis. This table comes from immunoSEQ multiplex PCR, and its TCRdb copy is limited to in-frame clones, with some not included. Of about 62,000 clones detected, 89% appear once; the ten largest clones hold 2% to 3%. The sequences come from peripheral blood, collected in the first trimester of pregnancy. Source of these receptors: a female donor with multiple sclerosis, enrolled in a pregnancy study. The conserved cysteine and the conserved F or W are not part of the CDR3 here. The order of the fields is V gene, J gene, D gene, CDR3 protein. A D gene is named only where the DNA matches it firmly.

v_gene: TRBV10-1; j_gene: TRBJ2-1; d_gene: TRBD2; CDR3aa: ASSEASGRGLGEQF
v_gene: TRBV5-5; j_gene: TRBJ1-1; d_gene: NA; CDR3aa: ASSIAPGQPHTEAF
v_gene: TRBV7-7; j_gene: TRBJ2-1; d_gene: TRBD2; CDR3aa: ASSPRLAGGPNEQF
v_gene: TRBV10-3; j_gene: TRBJ2-3; d_gene: NA; CDR3aa: AISDRQVGADTQY
v_gene: TRBV6-5; j_gene: TRBJ1-2; d_gene: NA; CDR3aa: ASSYKPGMGYGYT
v_gene: TRBV29-1; j_gene: TRBJ2-3; d_gene: NA; CDR3aa: SVREATDTQY
v_gene: TRBV6-4; j_gene: TRBJ1-4; d_gene: TRBD1; CDR3aa: ASTDDRDEKLF
v_gene: TRBV4-2; j_gene: TRBJ2-1; d_gene: NA; CDR3aa: ASSQESGGQAYNEQF
v_gene: TRBV30; j_gene: TRBJ2-3; d_gene: NA; CDR3aa: AWSVASAGQY
v_gene: TRBV4-3; j_gene: TRBJ2-2; d_gene: TRBD1; CDR3aa: ASSLHGTGRRTGELF
v_gene: TRBV5-6; j_gene: TRBJ1-6; d_gene: TRBD1; CDR3aa: ASSLPGQGRSPLH
v_gene: TRBV4-3; j_gene: TRBJ1-1; d_gene: NA; CDR3aa: ASSPGGGVVAF
v_gene: TRBV7-9; j_gene: TRBJ2-1; d_gene: TRBD1; CDR3aa: ASSPHSGTGGRNEQF
v_gene: TRBV10-3; j_gene: TRBJ2-2; d_gene: NA; CDR3aa: AIRKRAFRSETPPTNTGELF
v_gene: TRBV28; j_gene: TRBJ2-7; d_gene: TRBD1; CDR3aa: ASRDRGLTYEQY
v_gene: TRBV5-1; j_gene: TRBJ1-1; d_gene: NA; CDR3aa: ASSFQGPLRHSNTEAF
v_gene: TRBV10-2; j_gene: TRBJ2-3; d_gene: TRBD2; CDR3aa: ASSETSADTQY
v_gene: TRBV5-1; j_gene: TRBJ1-1; d_gene: TRBD1; CDR3aa: ASSSSSGTGVRRITEAF
v_gene: TRBV18; j_gene: TRBJ2-5; d_gene: NA; CDR3aa: ASSPSIQETQY
v_gene: TRBV30; j_gene: TRBJ2-2; d_gene: TRBD2; CDR3aa: AWSSGGLAPVGLF
v_gene: TRBV7-9; j_gene: TRBJ1-1; d_gene: NA; CDR3aa: ASSLGDGTEAF
v_gene: TRBV20-1; j_gene: TRBJ1-1; d_gene: NA; CDR3aa: SGAKNTEAF
v_gene: TRBV30; j_gene: TRBJ1-2; d_gene: NA; CDR3aa: AGGSSRGYT
v_gene: TRBV18; j_gene: TRBJ2-7; d_gene: TRBD2; CDR3aa: ASSPSAGYEQY
v_gene: TRBV5-1; j_gene: TRBJ1-1; d_gene: NA; CDR3aa: ASSDLQGGGAEAF
v_gene: TRBV27; j_gene: TRBJ1-2; d_gene: NA; CDR3aa: ASSSGTLKGYT
v_gene: TRBV6-5; j_gene: TRBJ2-1; d_gene: NA; CDR3aa: ASSLTDSYNEQF
v_gene: TRBV6-1; j_gene: TRBJ2-5; d_gene: TRBD1; CDR3aa: ASSRDRQETQY
v_gene: TRBV4-3; j_gene: TRBJ2-1; d_gene: NA; CDR3aa: ASSQAASSYNEQF
v_gene: TRBV5-1; j_gene: TRBJ1-4; d_gene: TRBD1; CDR3aa: ASRAGTGGSNEKLF
v_gene: TRBV5-4; j_gene: TRBJ2-7; d_gene: TRBD2; CDR3aa: ASSRTSGSAGSYEQY
v_gene: TRBV15; j_gene: TRBJ1-5; d_gene: NA; CDR3aa: ATSRDLTAEGEPQH
v_gene: TRBV27; j_gene: TRBJ2-1; d_gene: TRBD2; CDR3aa: ASSSALLAGYNEQF
v_gene: TRBV2; j_gene: TRBJ2-1; d_gene: TRBD2; CDR3aa: ASSLLSGTSNSEQF
v_gene: TRBV19; j_gene: TRBJ1-2; d_gene: TRBD1; CDR3aa: ASNPSNQGGGYT
v_gene: TRBV15; j_gene: TRBJ2-1; d_gene: NA; CDR3aa: ATGWASNNEQF
v_gene: TRBV27; j_gene: TRBJ1-3; d_gene: TRBD1; CDR3aa: ASSLQGDFGNTIY
v_gene: TRBV7-9; j_gene: TRBJ2-7; d_gene: NA; CDR3aa: ASSHSGDEQY
v_gene: TRBV9; j_gene: TRBJ2-5; d_gene: NA; CDR3aa: ASSVVGKETQY
v_gene: TRBV25-1; j_gene: TRBJ1-1; d_gene: NA; CDR3aa: ASSEEGRGTINTEAF
v_gene: TRBV29-1; j_gene: TRBJ1-1; d_gene: TRBD1; CDR3aa: SVDRGQNTEAF
v_gene: TRBV11-2; j_gene: TRBJ2-1; d_gene: NA; CDR3aa: ASSFGGGQTNEQF
v_gene: TRBV29-1; j_gene: TRBJ2-7; d_gene: TRBD2; CDR3aa: SVERGTSGSYEQY
v_gene: TRBV6-5; j_gene: TRBJ1-5; d_gene: NA; CDR3aa: ASTPYRGSNQPQH
v_gene: TRBV18; j_gene: TRBJ1-1; d_gene: TRBD1; CDR3aa: ASSPPGQGHTEAF
v_gene: TRBV4-1; j_gene: TRBJ2-1; d_gene: NA; CDR3aa: ASSQDSGSYNEQF
v_gene: TRBV7-9; j_gene: TRBJ1-4; d_gene: NA; CDR3aa: ASSLAVRNEKLF
v_gene: TRBV6-4; j_gene: TRBJ2-1; d_gene: NA; CDR3aa: ASSDTPRRGNEQF
v_gene: TRBV5-1; j_gene: TRBJ2-7; d_gene: TRBD2; CDR3aa: ASSYSGVSYEQY
v_gene: TRBV6-5; j_gene: TRBJ2-7; d_gene: NA; CDR3aa: ASSYSGVSPLYEQY
v_gene: TRBV7-6; j_gene: TRBJ2-1; d_gene: TRBD2; CDR3aa: ASSLVSSGSYNEQF
v_gene: TRBV18; j_gene: TRBJ2-3; d_gene: NA; CDR3aa: ASSPRLSGTDTQY
v_gene: TRBV6-5; j_gene: TRBJ1-6; d_gene: TRBD1; CDR3aa: ASSSSTGHGSPLH
v_gene: TRBV15; j_gene: TRBJ2-3; d_gene: NA; CDR3aa: ATSTGVRDSDRDTQY